A selection of T cell receptor beta chains follows, all from one sample in a study of blood T cell repertoires in COVID-19. Sequencing used immunoSEQ multiplex PCR; TCRdb keeps in-frame clones, though not all of them. The sample records some 96,000 clones, roughly 85% being singletons. The material sequenced was peripheral blood. The receptors stem from a man between 65 and 79 years old with active or convalescent COVID-19. Both conserved end residues are part of each CDR3. Fields, in order: clone size, J gene, V gene, D gene, CDR3 protein, CDR3 DNA. D genes are given only for firm matches. The size entry is marked missing in some rows and otherwise reads once, few, many or a size class.

>-|TRBJ2-3|TRBV14|-
CASSQGARGDGQYF
TGTGCCAGCAGCCAAGGGGCGCGGGGTGATGGGCAGTATTTT
>once|TRBJ1-2|TRBV19|-
CASSDPGASNYGYTF
TGTGCCAGTAGTGATCCAGGGGCCAGCAACTATGGCTACACCTTC
>-|TRBJ2-3|TRBV5-4|-
CASSLQEIDTQYF
TGTGCCAGCAGCCTCCAAGAGATCGATACGCAGTATTTT
>-|TRBJ2-2|TRBV5-1|-
CASSLDRGNTGELFF
TGCGCCAGCAGCTTGGATAGGGGGAACACCGGGGAGCTGTTTTTT
>-|TRBJ2-7|TRBV20-1|-
CSANRVNEQYF
TGCAGTGCTAACAGGGTAAACGAGCAGTACTTC
>-|TRBJ2-2|TRBV11-2|TRBD1
CASSSGTEQNTGELFF
TGTGCCAGCAGCTCCGGGACAGAACAGAACACCGGGGAGCTGTTTTTT
>-|TRBJ1-3|TRBV28|TRBD1
CASSFHRGLSSGNTIYF
TGTGCCAGCAGTTTTCACAGGGGGTTAAGCTCTGGAAACACCATATATTTT
>-|TRBJ2-7|TRBV18|TRBD1
CASSPMTGAYEQYF
TGTGCCAGCTCACCAATGACAGGGGCCTACGAGCAGTACTTC
>-|TRBJ2-1|TRBV4-3|-
CASSQEGGITYNEQFF
TGCGCCAGCAGCCAAGAAGGCGGGATCACCTACAATGAGCAGTTCTTC
>-|TRBJ2-2|TRBV12-3/TRBV12-4|-
CASTRDTGELFF
TGTGCCAGCACGAGGGACACCGGGGAGCTGTTTTTT
>-|TRBJ1-2|TRBV30|-
CAWETMLRGYTF
TGTGCCTGGGAAACCATGCTTCGGGGCTACACCTTC
>-|TRBJ2-1|TRBV15|-
CATASGYNEQFF
TGTGCCACCGCCTCAGGGTACAATGAGCAGTTCTTC
>-|TRBJ2-7|TRBV3-1/TRBV3-2|TRBD2
CASSQPGLAGGEQYF
TGTGCCAGCAGCCAACCGGGACTAGCGGGAGGAGAGCAGTACTTC
>-|TRBJ1-1|TRBV7-2|-
CASSFTRGNTEAFF
TGTGCCAGCAGCTTTACTCGGGGGAACACTGAAGCTTTCTTT
>-|TRBJ1-6|TRBV30|-
CAWSRAGGNSPLHF
TGTGCCTGGAGCCGGGCCGGGGGTAATTCACCCCTCCACTTT
>-|TRBJ2-5|TRBV5-6|TRBD2
CASSPLAGGQETQYF
TGTGCCAGCAGCCCCTTAGCGGGCGGCCAAGAGACCCAGTACTTC
>once|TRBJ2-3|TRBV5-1|-
CASSLGVDTQYF
TGCGCCAGCAGCTTGGGAGTAGATACGCAGTATTTT
>-|TRBJ1-1|TRBV6-5|-
CASTLTSGGTEAFF
TGTGCCAGCACCCTAACGTCCGGGGGCACTGAAGCTTTCTTT
>-|TRBJ2-7|TRBV3-1/TRBV3-2|TRBD2
CASSRHRRSGNTYEQYF
TGTGCCAGCAGCCGCCACCGTAGGAGCGGGAACACCTACGAGCAGTACTTC
>-|TRBJ2-5|TRBV19|-
CASSTRGAGETQYF
TGTGCCAGTTCGACCAGGGGCGCTGGAGAGACCCAGTACTTC
>-|TRBJ2-3|TRBV5-6|TRBD2
CASSLVAGGTDTQYF
TGTGCCAGCAGCTTGGTCGCGGGGGGCACAGATACGCAGTATTTT
>-|TRBJ1-1|TRBV5-8|-
CASSLRGTGPEAFF
TGTGCCAGCAGCTTGAGGGGTACAGGACCTGAAGCTTTCTTT
>-|TRBJ2-7|TRBV2|TRBD1
CASKAGTGLYEQYF
TGTGCCAGCAAAGCCGGGACAGGGCTATACGAGCAGTACTTC